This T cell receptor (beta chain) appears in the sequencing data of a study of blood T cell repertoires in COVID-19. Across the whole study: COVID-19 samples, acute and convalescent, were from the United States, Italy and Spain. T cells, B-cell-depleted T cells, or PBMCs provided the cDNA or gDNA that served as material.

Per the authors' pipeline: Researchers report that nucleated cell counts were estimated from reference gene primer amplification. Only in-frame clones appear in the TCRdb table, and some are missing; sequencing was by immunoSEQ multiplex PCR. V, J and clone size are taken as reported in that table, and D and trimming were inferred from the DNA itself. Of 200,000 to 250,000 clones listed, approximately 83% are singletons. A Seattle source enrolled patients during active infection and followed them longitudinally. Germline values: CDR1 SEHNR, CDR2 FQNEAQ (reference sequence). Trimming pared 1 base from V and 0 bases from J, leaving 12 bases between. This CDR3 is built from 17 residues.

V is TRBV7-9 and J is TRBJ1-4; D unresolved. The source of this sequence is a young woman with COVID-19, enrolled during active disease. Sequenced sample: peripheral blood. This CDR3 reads CASSLESITATNEKLFF. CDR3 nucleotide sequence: TGTGCCAGCAGCTTAGAAAGTATTACAGCAACTAATGAAAAACTGTTTTTT.